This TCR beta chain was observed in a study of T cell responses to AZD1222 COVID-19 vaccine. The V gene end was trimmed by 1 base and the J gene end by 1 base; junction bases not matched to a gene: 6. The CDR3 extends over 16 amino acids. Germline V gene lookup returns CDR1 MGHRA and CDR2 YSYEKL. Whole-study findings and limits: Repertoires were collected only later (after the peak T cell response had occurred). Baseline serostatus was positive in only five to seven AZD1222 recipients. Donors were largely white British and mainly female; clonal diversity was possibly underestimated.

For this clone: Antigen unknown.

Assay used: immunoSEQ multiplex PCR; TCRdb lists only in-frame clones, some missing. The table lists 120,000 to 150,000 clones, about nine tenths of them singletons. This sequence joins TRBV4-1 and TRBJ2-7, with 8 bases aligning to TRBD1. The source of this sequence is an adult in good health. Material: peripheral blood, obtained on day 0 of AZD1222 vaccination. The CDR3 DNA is TGCGCCAGCAGCCAAGGGGCGGACAGGGTTTCCTACGAGCAGTACTTC. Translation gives CASSQGADRVSYEQYF.